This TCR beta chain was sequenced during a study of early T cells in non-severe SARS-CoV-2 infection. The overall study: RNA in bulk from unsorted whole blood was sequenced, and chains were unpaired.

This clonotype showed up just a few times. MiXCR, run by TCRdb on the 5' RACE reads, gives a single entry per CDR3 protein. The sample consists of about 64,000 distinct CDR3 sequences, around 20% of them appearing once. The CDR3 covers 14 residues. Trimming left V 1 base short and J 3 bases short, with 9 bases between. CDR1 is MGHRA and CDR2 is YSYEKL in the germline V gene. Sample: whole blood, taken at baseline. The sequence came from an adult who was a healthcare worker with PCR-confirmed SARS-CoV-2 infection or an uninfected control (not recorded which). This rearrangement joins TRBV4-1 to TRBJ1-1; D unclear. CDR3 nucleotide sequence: TGCGCCAGCAGCCAAGCTTCGGATTACACTGAAGCTTTCTTT. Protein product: CASSQASDYTEAFF.